The next 18 T cell receptor beta chains were all read from a single sample in a study of T cells in Graves' hyperthyroidism and ophthalmopathy. Amplified TCR beta CDR3 regions came from RNA transcripts. A first-round RT-PCR of the TCR CDR3 used the HTBI primer set. TCRdb fed the multiplex PCR reads into MiXCR, producing one record per CDR3 protein. The repertoire holds 400,000 or so distinct CDR3 sequences, with approximately 14% as singletons. Sequenced input: blood. These receptors were obtained from a woman younger than 45 with Graves' ophthalmopathy.

This clonotype was recorded many times. This chain links TRBV2 with TRBJ1-6; no clear D gene. The CDR3 is 17 residues long. The V gene lost 7 bases and the J gene lost 6 bases, with 22 bases spanning the gap. Germline CDR1 reads SNHLY; CDR2 reads FYNNEI. CDR3 amino acids: CASISGPHSGANSPLHF. CDR3 DNA: TGTGCCAGCATTTCAGGCCCCCACTCTGGAGCTAATTCACCCCTCCACTTT. The variable domain in full, completed from reference TRBV2 and TRBJ1-6, reads EPEVTQTPSHQVTQMGQEVILRCVPISNHLYFYWYRQILGQKVEFLVSFYNNEISEKSEIFDDQFSVERPDGSNFTLKIRSTKLEDSAMYFCASISGPHSGANSPLHFGNGTRLTVT.

This clonotype showed up many times. This rearrangement joins TRBV7-2 to TRBJ1-4, with 9 bases aligning to TRBD1. Looked up from germline, CDR1 is SGHTA and CDR2 is FQGNSA. Trimming removed 3 bases from V and 2 bases from J; junction bases left unmatched: 1. This CDR3 spans 15 amino acids. The CDR3 nucleotides are TGTGCCAGCAGCTTTGACAGGGGGACTAATGAAAAACTGTTTTTT. It encodes CASSFDRGTNEKLFF.

This clonotype occurred many times. The CDR3, as DNA: TGTGCCAGCAGTCCACAATTCGCCTGGTACAATGAGCAGTTCTTC. Amino acids: CASSPQFAWYNEQFF. V and J are TRBV28 and TRBJ2-1, with D unresolved. The V gene's germline CDR1 is MDHEN and CDR2 SYDVKM. The CDR3 is 15 amino acids. V was pared by 5 bases and J by 4 bases, with 15 bases between.

The sample holds many counts of this clonotype. The gene calls are TRBV20-1 and TRBJ2-7, with 11 bases that match TRBD2. CDR1 DFQATT and CDR2 SNEGSKA come from the germline V gene (reference sequence). The V and J ends lost 3 bases and 2 bases, in that order; junction bases with no gene match: 6. This CDR3 has 15 amino acids. CDR3 coding DNA: TGCAGTGCTAGCCGACTAGCGGGGAACACCTACGAGCAGTACTTC. It encodes CSASRLAGNTYEQYF.

This clonotype appeared a few times. This rearrangement joins TRBV7-2 to TRBJ1-2, with TRBD1 matching 9 bases. V shed 5 bases and J 2 bases; nucleotides not matched to a gene: 6. The germline V gene encodes CDR1 SGHTA and CDR2 FQGNSA. The CDR3 loop spans 15 amino acids. This CDR3 is CASSIDRGRNYGYTF. The CDR3 bases are TGTGCCAGCAGCATAGACAGGGGGAGGAACTATGGCTACACCTTC. Based on the CDR3 plus reference TRBV7-2 and TRBJ1-2, the full variable domain is GAGVSQSPSNKVTEKGKDVELRCDPISGHTALYWYRQSLGQGLEFLIYFQGNSAPDKSGLPSDRFSAERTGGSVSTLTIQRTQQEDSAVYLCASSIDRGRNYGYTFGSGTRLTVV.

J is TRBJ1-1 and V is TRBV10-2, with a possible D match to TRBD1 (5 bases). In germline, CDR1 is WSHSY, CDR2 SAAADI. This CDR3 has 14 residues. With 6 bases removed from V and 1 base from J, the gap between germline ends came to 12 bases. DNA of the CDR3: TGCGCCAGCAGGGACCCCGACAGGAACACTGAAGCTTTCTTT. Translating gives CASRDPDRNTEAFF.

In this sample, this clonotype turned up a few times. The chain recombines TRBV29-1 with TRBJ2-5; 10 bases are a match to TRBD1. The CDR3 loop spans 14 amino acids. V lost 3 bases to trimming and J lost 5 bases; unmatched junction nucleotides: 6. Germline CDR1 and CDR2: SQVTM and ANQGSEA. The CDR3 DNA reads as TGCAGCGTTGACGGACAGGGGGTTATTGAGACCCAGTACTTC. Its translation is CSVDGQGVIETQYF.

This clonotype was seen ten or more times. This chain uses TRBV3-1 with TRBJ2-3; D is uncertain. CDR3 length: 11 amino acids. Deletions cut 7 bases from V and 4 bases from J, with 6 bases between. Germline CDR1 is LGHDT and CDR2 is YNNKEL (reference sequence). CDR3 sequence: CASTSSDTQYF. CDR3 coding DNA: TGTGCCAGCACCTCATCAGATACGCAGTATTTT.

The V gene is TRBV7-9, the J gene TRBJ1-2; no clear D. V lost 8 bases and J 5 bases, leaving 21 bases between the germline ends. The CDR3 has 15 residues. Germline V gives CDR1 SEHNR, CDR2 FQNEAQ (reference sequence). CDR3 protein: CASEVDGSGGYGYTF. The CDR3 region has the DNA TGTGCCAGCGAAGTGGACGGCAGCGGTGGTTATGGCTACACCTTC. The entire variable domain, with the rest obtained from reference TRBV7-9 and TRBJ1-2, is as follows: DTGVSQNPRHKITKRGQNVTFRCDPISEHNRLYWYRQTLGQGPEFLTYFQNEAQLEKSRLLSDRFSAERPKGSFSTLEIQRTEQGDSAMYLCASEVDGSGGYGYTFGSGTRLTVV.

This clonotype appeared once. A read error is possible here, since a much larger clone lies one base away. This chain uses TRBV27 with TRBJ1-2, with 11 bases that match TRBD1. The CDR3 runs to 13 residues. Germline V gene lookup returns CDR1 MNHEY and CDR2 SMNVEV (reference sequence). V shed 5 bases and J 8 bases; nucleotides not matched to a gene: 4. The CDR3 region has the DNA TGTGCCAGCAGTACAAGGACAGGGGGCGGCTACACCTTC. Translating it yields CASSTRTGGGYTF.

V is TRBV5-7 and J is TRBJ1-1; TRBD1 agrees at 9 bases. TRBV5-7 belongs to the ORF category, with a function that is uncertain. There are 19 residues in the CDR3. V was clipped by 3 bases and J by 6 bases; unmatched bases: 21. CDR3 protein: CASSCRDRAALFTHAEAFF. Written as DNA, the CDR3 is TGTGCCAGCAGCTGCCGGGACAGGGCCGCTTTATTTACCCATGCTGAAGCTTTCTTT.

This clonotype was seen more than once but under ten times. V and J are TRBV9 and TRBJ1-2, with TRBD1 matching over 7 bases. The V gene end was trimmed by 4 bases and the J gene end by 0 bases; junction bases not matched to a gene: 3. The germline gives CDR1 SGDLS, CDR2 YYNGEE. The length of the CDR3 is 14 residues. The CDR3 loop is CASSPQGSNYGYTF. The CDR3 coding sequence is TGTGCCAGCAGCCCACAGGGGTCTAACTATGGCTACACCTTC.

The V call is TRBV14, the J call TRBJ2-1, with 9 bases matching TRBD1. Trimming at V came to 1 base and at J to 6 bases, leaving 4 bases not matched to a gene. This CDR3 contains 15 residues. Germline V lookup: CDR1 SGHDN, CDR2 FVKESK. As DNA, the CDR3 is TGTGCCAGCAGCCAAGGAGGACAGGGGACCAATGAGCAGTTCTTC. Its protein is CASSQGGQGTNEQFF.

The chain employs TRBV7-9 and TRBJ1-2; D is ambiguous. The CDR3 runs 14 residues. CDR1 and CDR2 (germline): SEHNR, FQNEAQ (reference sequence). V was shortened by 1 base and J by 4 bases, with 10 bases between the two germline ends. CDR3 sequence: CASSLGSQTYGYTF. Here the CDR3 DNA reads TGTGCCAGCAGCTTAGGGAGTCAGACCTATGGCTACACCTTC.

This sequence joins TRBV6-6 and TRBJ2-7; D gene ambiguous. This CDR3 spans 15 amino acids. Per germline, CDR1 MNHNY and CDR2 SVGAGI (reference sequence). V was pared by 0 bases and J by 6 bases, with 15 bases between. CDR3 region: CASSYSPHVMGEQYF. The CDR3 DNA is TGTGCCAGCAGTTACTCACCCCACGTAATGGGCGAGCAGTACTTC.

This clonotype was found many times. V gene TRBV7-3 combines with J gene TRBJ2-2; no clear D. The germline V and J ends were trimmed by 3 bases and 5 bases, with 13 bases remaining between them. The V gene's germline CDR1 is SGHTA and CDR2 FQGTGA. The CDR3 contains 15 residues. The CDR3 nucleotides are TGTGCCAGCAGCTTGTGGGGTGCTAGAACCGGGGAGCTGTTTTTT. Amino acids: CASSLWGARTGELFF.

This clonotype was observed many times. The chain is built from TRBV12-5 and TRBJ1-3; tentative D call: TRBD1 (5 bases). Germline assignment: CDR1 LGHNT and CDR2 FRNRAP. There are 15 residues in the CDR3. The V gene lost 1 base and the J gene lost 0 bases, with 7 bases spanning the gap. The CDR3 loop is CASGLGQLSGNTIYF. The CDR3 coding sequence is TGTGCTAGTGGTTTGGGACAGCTCTCTGGAAACACCATATATTTT. Variable domain in full (rest from reference TRBV12-5 and TRBJ1-3): DARVTQTPRHKVTEMGQEVTMRCQPILGHNTVFWYRQTMMQGLELLAYFRNRAPLDDSGMPKDRFSAEMPDATLATLKIQPSEPRDSAVYFCASGLGQLSGNTIYFGEGSWLTVV.

The sample holds many counts of this clonotype. This chain connects TRBV12-3 or TRBV12-4 to TRBJ2-2, with D uncertain. V gave up 3 bases and J gave up 0 bases, with 8 bases separating them. The CDR3 contains 15 residues. The CDR3 DNA reads as TGTGCCAGCAGTTTGAGTCGGTCGAACACCGGGGAGCTGTTTTTT. It encodes CASSLSRSNTGELFF.